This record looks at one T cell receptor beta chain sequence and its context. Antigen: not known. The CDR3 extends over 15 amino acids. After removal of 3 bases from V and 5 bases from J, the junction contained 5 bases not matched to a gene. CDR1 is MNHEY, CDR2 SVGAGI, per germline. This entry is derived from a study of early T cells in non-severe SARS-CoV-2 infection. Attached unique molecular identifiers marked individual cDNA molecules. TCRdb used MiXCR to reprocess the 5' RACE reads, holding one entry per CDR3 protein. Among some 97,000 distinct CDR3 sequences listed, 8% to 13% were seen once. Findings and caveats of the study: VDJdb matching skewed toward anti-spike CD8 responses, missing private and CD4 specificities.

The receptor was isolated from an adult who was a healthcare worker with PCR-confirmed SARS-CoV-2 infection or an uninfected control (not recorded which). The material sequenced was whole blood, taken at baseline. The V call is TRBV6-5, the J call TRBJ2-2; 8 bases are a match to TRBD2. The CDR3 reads CASSYSGAGTGELFF. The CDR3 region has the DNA TGTGCCAGCAGTTATAGCGGGGCGGGGACCGGGGAGCTGTTTTTT.